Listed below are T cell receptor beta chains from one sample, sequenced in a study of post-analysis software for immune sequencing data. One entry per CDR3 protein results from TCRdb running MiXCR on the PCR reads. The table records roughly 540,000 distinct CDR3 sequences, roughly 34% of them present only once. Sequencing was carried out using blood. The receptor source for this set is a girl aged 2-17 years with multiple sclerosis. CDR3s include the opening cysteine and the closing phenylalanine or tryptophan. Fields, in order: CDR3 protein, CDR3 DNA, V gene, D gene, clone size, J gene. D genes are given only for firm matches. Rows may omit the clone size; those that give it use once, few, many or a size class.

CASSFSPLVNQPQHF TGTGCCAGCAGTTTCAGCCCCTTGGTAAATCAGCCCCAGCATTTT TRBV12-3/TRBV12-4 NA NA TRBJ1-5
CSARDGNQPQHF TGCAGTGCTAGGGACGGCAATCAGCCCCAGCATTTT TRBV20-1 NA NA TRBJ1-5
CAISRDRETGELFF TGTGCCATCAGCCGGGACAGGGAAACCGGGGAGCTGTTTTTT TRBV10-3 TRBD1 NA TRBJ2-2
CSARDSTNYGYTF TGCAGCGCCCGGGACAGCACTAACTATGGCTACACCTTC TRBV29-1 TRBD1 NA TRBJ1-2
CASSLNGAYYNEQFF TGCGCCAGCAGCTTGAACGGGGCCTATTACAATGAGCAGTTCTTC TRBV5-1 NA NA TRBJ2-1
CATSPPNALGNEQFF TGTGCCACCAGCCCCCCCAACGCCCTGGGTAATGAGCAGTTCTTC TRBV15 NA NA TRBJ2-1
CSAEEGDRAVYGYTF TGCAGTGCTGAGGAGGGGGATCGAGCCGTCTATGGCTACACCTTC TRBV20-1 NA NA TRBJ1-2
CASSLKGMNEAFF TGTGCCAGCAGCTTAAAGGGTATGAATGAAGCTTTCTTT TRBV7-3 NA NA TRBJ1-1
CASSFLPTGTGRNEHFF TGTGCCAGCAGTTTTCTCCCGACCGGGACAGGTCGCAATGAGCACTTCTTC TRBV7-9 TRBD1 NA TRBJ2-1
CTSSVRGPNYGYTF TGTACCAGCAGCGTCCGGGGGCCGAACTATGGCTACACCTTC TRBV7-9 NA NA TRBJ1-2
CASSPRSSYFLTKTEAFF TGCGCCAGCAGCCCAAGATCGTCGTACTTTTTGACAAAAACTGAAGCTTTCTTT TRBV4-1 NA once TRBJ1-1
CSAGLAGGYEQYF TGCAGCGCTGGACTAGCGGGGGGATACGAGCAGTACTTC TRBV29-1 TRBD2 few TRBJ2-7
CAITGLTNTGELFF TGTGCCATCACAGGACTTACGAACACCGGGGAGCTGTTTTTT TRBV10-3 NA NA TRBJ2-2
CASSPRQGYTYGYTF TGTGCCAGCAGCCCTCGACAGGGCTATACTTATGGCTACACCTTC TRBV7-2 TRBD1 few TRBJ1-2
CSVQNRVAGGVSFYEQYF TGCAGTGTTCAGAATCGGGTAGCGGGGGGAGTTTCTTTCTACGAGCAGTACTTC TRBV20-1 TRBD2 NA TRBJ2-7
CASSLRLGGHMNTEAFF TGTGCCAGCAGCTTACGGTTAGGGGGGCATATGAACACTGAAGCTTTCTTT TRBV7-6 NA NA TRBJ1-1
CASSLGRNQPQHF TGTGCCAGCAGCTTAGGGCGCAATCAGCCCCAGCATTTT TRBV7-6 NA many TRBJ1-5
CASSQKQGSSGYTF TGCGCCAGCAGCCAAAAACAGGGTAGCTCTGGCTACACCTTC TRBV4-1 NA few TRBJ1-2
CASSTRPGGTEAFF TGTGCCAGTAGTACCCGGCCAGGGGGGACTGAAGCTTTCTTT TRBV19 TRBD1 NA TRBJ1-1
CASSGRQGNYGYTF TGCGCCAGCAGTGGTCGACAGGGCAACTATGGCTACACCTTC TRBV5-1 TRBD1 NA TRBJ1-2
CASSFPRWDRTYNEQFF TGTGCCAGCAGTTTTCCGAGATGGGACAGGACCTACAATGAGCAGTTCTTC TRBV12-3/TRBV12-4 TRBD1 few TRBJ2-1
CASATSAETQYF TGTGCCAGCGCAACGTCCGCCGAGACCCAGTACTTC TRBV7-9 NA NA TRBJ2-5
CSVEGAGETWDTEAFF TGCAGCGTTGAAGGGGCGGGGGAAACGTGGGACACTGAAGCTTTCTTT TRBV29-1 NA few TRBJ1-1
CASSYSGLAGNNEPFF TGTGCCAGCAGTTACTCGGGGCTAGCGGGCAACAATGAGCCGTTCTTC TRBV6-6 TRBD2 NA TRBJ2-1
CASGGGLADTQYF TGTGCCAGCGGCGGGGGGCTCGCAGATACGCAGTATTTT TRBV7-6 TRBD2 many TRBJ2-3
CASSSSPGAQGETQYF TGTGCCAGCAGCTCGTCTCCAGGGGCCCAGGGGGAGACCCAGTACTTC TRBV11-2 NA few TRBJ2-5
CASSRETGELFF TGTGCCAGCAGCAGGGAAACCGGGGAGCTGTTTTTT TRBV7-2 NA NA TRBJ2-2
CSAVKTARSPLHF TGCAGTGCTGTAAAGACAGCGCGTTCACCCCTCCACTTT TRBV20-1 NA NA TRBJ1-6
CATKGQGVGGYTF TGTGCCACGAAGGGACAGGGGGTTGGTGGCTACACCTTC TRBV27 TRBD1 NA TRBJ1-2
CASSFLEGRSNTEAFF TGTGCCAGCAGCTTCCTTGAGGGCCGGTCGAACACTGAAGCTTTCTTT TRBV7-9 NA NA TRBJ1-1
CASSQKAGASGGNKQYF TGTGCCAGCAGCCAGAAGGCTGGGGCTAGCGGGGGCAATAAGCAGTACTTC TRBV4-2 TRBD2 NA TRBJ2-7
CASSRSQTFDGYTF TGTGCCAGCAGCCGTTCGCAGACCTTTGATGGCTACACCTTC TRBV3-1 NA NA TRBJ1-2
CASSFRRGSTDTQYF TGTGCCAGCAGCTTCCGGCGGGGGAGCACAGATACGCAGTATTTT TRBV7-3 TRBD2 NA TRBJ2-3
CASRTGGPRSGANVLTF TGTGCCAGCAGGACGGGAGGTCCACGCTCTGGGGCCAACGTCCTGACTTTC TRBV2 TRBD2 NA TRBJ2-6
CASRGRRGIQYF TGTGCCAGCAGGGGTAGGAGGGGGATTCAGTACTTC TRBV6-5 NA NA TRBJ2-4
CASSWDGKETQYF TGTGCCAGCAGCTGGGACGGGAAGGAGACCCAGTACTTC TRBV5-5 NA many TRBJ2-5
CASSLSSGVTYEQYF TGTGCCAGCAGTCTTAGCAGCGGGGTGACCTACGAGCAGTACTTC TRBV3-1 TRBD2 few TRBJ2-7
CASSLQGTEETQYF TGTGCCAGCAGCTTACAGGGGACGGAGGAGACCCAGTACTTC TRBV5-6 TRBD1 few TRBJ2-5
CASSSIGPSGGYEQYF TGTGCCAGCAGCTCTATCGGCCCTAGCGGGGGCTACGAGCAGTACTTC TRBV28 TRBD2 NA TRBJ2-7
CASSTSRVNSPLHF TGTGCCAGCAGCACGTCCAGGGTAAATTCACCCCTCCACTTT TRBV5-6 NA NA TRBJ1-6
CASRETRSNYGYTF TGTGCCAGCAGAGAGACAAGGTCCAACTATGGCTACACCTTC TRBV6-5 NA NA TRBJ1-2
CASSAAGTDYNEQFF TGTGCCAGCAGCGCAGCCGGGACGGACTACAATGAGCAGTTCTTC TRBV11-2 NA few TRBJ2-1
CASSQGPPDTQYF TGCGCCAGCAGCCAAGGCCCCCCAGATACGCAGTATTTT TRBV4-1 NA NA TRBJ2-3
CASSYSDPRGGKLFF TGTGCCAGCAGTTACTCAGATCCGAGGGGGGGAAAACTGTTTTTT TRBV6-5 NA NA TRBJ1-4